This entry lists 30 T cell receptor beta chains sequenced from one sample in a study of CD8+ T cells in alopecia areata (dated by TCRdb to about 2018). The library was made by the immunoSEQ multiplex PCR assay. RNA was extracted from all samples and reverse transcribed into cDNA, which served as template for TCR sequencing. TCRdb carries this immuneACCESS record with in-frame sequences only. Its versions omit some clonotypes, under half of them owing to an unresolved V gene in the studies checked, with the rest unexplained. The sample yields more than 11,000 clones; roughly three fifths were counted once. Together, the top ten hold roughly 3.9% of the sample. CD4+ cells from roughly five biomarker-study patients were further sorted into CD25+CD127- cells. Sequencing input: CD4+ Tregs sorted from blood. The receptors stem from a human donor with alopecia areata.

This clone turned up a few times. The chain is built from TRBV19 and TRBJ2-7; 9 bases align to TRBD1. Germline V lookup: CDR1 LNHDA, CDR2 SQIVND (reference sequence). Trimming at V came to 9 bases and at J to 5 bases, leaving 8 bases not matched to a gene. This CDR3 contains 13 residues. The CDR3 loop is CASSGTGSDEQYF. The CDR3, as DNA: TGTGCCAGCTCCGGGACAGGGTCCGACGAGCAGTACTTC.

The chain recombines TRBV5-6 with TRBJ2-5, with a possible D match to TRBD1 (6 bases). This CDR3 contains 16 residues. The germline V gene has CDR1 SGHDT and CDR2 YYEEEE. Trimming pared 0 bases from V and 0 bases from J, leaving 12 bases between. DNA for the CDR3: TGTGCCAGCAGCTTGGCCGCGAGGGGGTACCAAGAGACCCAGTACTTC. Translated, it gives CASSLAARGYQETQYF.

This clone was seen only a few times. The gene calls are TRBV23-1 and TRBJ2-5, with a tentative D call TRBD2 (5 bases). TRBV23-1 is an open reading frame whose function is uncertain. The CDR3 contains 17 residues. V gave up 0 bases and J gave up 8 bases, with 22 bases separating them. The CDR3 here is CASSQSPVTTSPGTQYF. CDR3 nucleotide sequence: TGCGCCAGCAGTCAATCGCCGGTGACAACCTCCCCGGGAACCCAGTACTTC.

This clone has just a few counts. This sequence joins TRBV7-9 and TRBJ1-4, with D unclear. The CDR3 totals 14 residues. Germline V gives CDR1 SEHNR, CDR2 FQNEAQ (reference sequence). V shed 6 bases and J shed 0 bases, with 8 bases lying between them. For the CDR3, the DNA is TGTGCCAGCAGTCGCGGAACAACTAATGAAAAACTGTTTTTT. It translates to CASSRGTTNEKLFF.

This clone has only a few counts. The gene calls are TRBV18 and TRBJ1-1; a weak D match, TRBD1 (6 bases). The CDR3 spans 13 residues. V was shortened by 5 bases and J by 2 bases, with 9 bases between the two germline ends. Germline V lookup: CDR1 KGHSH, CDR2 LQKENI. The CDR3 nucleotides are TGTGCCAGCTCAACGGACAGTAACACTGAAGCTTTCTTT. Translation: CASSTDSNTEAFF.

This clone was recorded a few times. The V and J genes are TRBV13 and TRBJ2-2, with D tentatively TRBD2 (6 bases). V shed 2 bases and J shed 3 bases, with 25 bases lying between them. CDR3 length: 20 residues. Germline assignment: CDR1 PRHDT and CDR2 FYEKMQ (reference sequence). CDR3 DNA sequence: TGTGCCAGCAGCTTAAGGCTCAGGCGGTCGGGACGGGACTACACCGGGGAGCTGTTTTTT. Amino acids: CASSLRLRRSGRDYTGELFF.

This sequence joins TRBV29-1 and TRBJ2-2; D ambiguous. V was shortened by 3 bases and J by 7 bases, with 12 bases between the two germline ends. In germline, CDR1 is SQVTM, CDR2 ANQGSEA. CDR3 length: 13 amino acids. The CDR3 is CSVDGLLGGELFF. The CDR3 bases are TGCAGCGTTGACGGGCTATTGGGCGGGGAGCTGTTTTTT.

The rearrangement uses TRBV9 and TRBJ2-3, with a tentative D call TRBD1 (5 bases). The germline V gene has CDR1 SGDLS and CDR2 YYNGEE. Trimming removed 6 bases from V and 2 bases from J, with 16 bases in between. CDR3 length: 15 amino acids. The CDR3 spells CASTRLTTATDTQYF. CDR3 DNA sequence: TGTGCCAGCACTCGGCTGACGACAGCCACAGATACGCAGTATTTT.

The chain links TRBV5-1 to TRBJ2-3, with TRBD2 matching 13 bases. Germline loops: CDR1 SGHRS, CDR2 YFSETQ. With 5 bases clipped from V and 4 bases from J, the junction kept 7 bases outside the gene matches. This CDR3 spans 16 amino acids. DNA of the CDR3: TGCGCCAGCAGTTACCAACTAGCGGGAGGGCCAGATACGCAGTATTTT. It is translated as CASSYQLAGGPDTQYF.

The chain links TRBV5-6 to TRBJ2-7; the match to TRBD1 covers 8 bases. Germline assignment: CDR1 SGHDT and CDR2 YYEEEE. V dropped 4 bases and J dropped 0; count of bases not matched to a gene: 3. This CDR3 contains 14 residues. In DNA form, the CDR3 reads TGTGCCAGCAGCGAGACAGGGGCCTCCTACGAGCAGTACTTC. Its protein product is CASSETGASYEQYF.

The chain joins TRBV7-8 to TRBJ2-3; the D gene is possibly TRBD2 (5 bases). Trimming left V 2 bases short and J 4 bases short, with 10 bases between. The CDR3 spans 14 residues. Germline values: CDR1 SGHVS, CDR2 FQNEAQ. This CDR3 is CASSLSWRADTQYF. CDR3 in DNA: TGTGCCAGCAGCTTATCATGGCGGGCAGATACGCAGTATTTT.

The chain joins TRBV5-1 to TRBJ2-7; unclear D gene. Trimming removed 0 bases at V and 5 bases at J, with 9 bases between. The CDR3 consists of 13 residues. The germline gives CDR1 SGHRS, CDR2 YFSETQ. This CDR3 is CASSLGPKDEQYF. The CDR3 DNA sequence: TGCGCCAGCAGCTTGGGCCCAAAAGACGAGCAGTACTTC.

V usage is TRBV29-1 and J usage is TRBJ1-4; D gene unclear. Per germline, CDR1 SQVTM and CDR2 ANQGSEA. This CDR3 contains 10 residues. V lost 7 bases, J lost 8 bases, and 8 bases lay in between. CDR3 DNA: TGCAGCGCCCAAGGGGAAAAACTGTTTTTT. Its protein is CSAQGEKLFF.

The chain is built from TRBV28 and TRBJ1-3; a weak D match, TRBD1 (6 bases). Trimming stripped 4 bases from V and 4 bases from J, with 14 bases between. The CDR3 contains 15 residues. The V gene's germline CDR1 is MDHEN and CDR2 SYDVKM. CDR3 in DNA: TGTGCCAGCAGTTCGGCGACAGGTGACGGAAACACCATATATTTT. As protein: CASSSATGDGNTIYF. The variable domain in full, completed from reference TRBV28 and TRBJ1-3, reads DVKVTQSSRYLVKRTGEKVFLECVQDMDHENMFWYRQDPGLGLRLIYFSYDVKMKEKGDIPEGYSVSREKKERFSLILESASTNQTSMYLCASSSATGDGNTIYFGEGSWLTVV.

This clone has just a few counts. The chain carries TRBV28 and TRBJ2-5; the match to TRBD2 covers 8 bases. The CDR3 contains 15 residues. Germline V gene data show CDR1 as MDHEN and CDR2 as SYDVKM. Trimming cost V 5 bases and J 4 bases; bases outside gene matches: 9. CDR3 loop: CASSGKAGALETQYF. In DNA, the CDR3 is TGTGCCAGCAGTGGGAAAGCGGGAGCGTTAGAGACCCAGTACTTC. Full variable domain (missing parts from reference TRBV28 and TRBJ2-5): DVKVTQSSRYLVKRTGEKVFLECVQDMDHENMFWYRQDPGLGLRLIYFSYDVKMKEKGDIPEGYSVSREKKERFSLILESASTNQTSMYLCASSGKAGALETQYFGPGTRLLVL.

The rearrangement links TRBV2 to TRBJ2-7; TRBD2 is a possible D gene (6 bases). The CDR3 sequence is 13 residues long. The V end lost 7 bases, the J end lost 3 bases, and 13 bases lay between the germline ends. The germline gives CDR1 SNHLY, CDR2 FYNNEI. As DNA, the CDR3 is TGTGCCAGCATGCGGAGGGCGATCTACGAGCAGTACTTC. This translates into CASMRRAIYEQYF.

This clone was seen just once. The CDR3: CASRQALGYTF. The CDR3 nucleotides are TGTGCCAGTAGGCAGGCACTTGGCTACACCTTC. The rearrangement uses TRBV19 and TRBJ1-2; unclear D gene. The CDR3 totals 11 residues. Trimming removed 6 bases from V and 7 bases from J, with 9 bases in between. Germline lookup yields CDR1 LNHDA and CDR2 SQIVND (reference sequence).

J is TRBJ1-2 and V is TRBV7-9, with TRBD1 as a possible D gene (6 bases). V lost 5 bases, J lost 4 bases, and 14 bases lay in between. The CDR3 loop spans 14 amino acids. Looked up from germline, CDR1 is SEHNR and CDR2 is FQNEAQ (reference sequence). The CDR3 bases are TGTGCCAGCAGCACACAGGGTGGGTTCTATGGCTACACCTTC. Its translation is CASSTQGGFYGYTF.

V is TRBV7-9 and J is TRBJ2-7; 10 positions agree with TRBD2. Germline CDR1 and CDR2: SEHNR and FQNEAQ (reference sequence). The CDR3 extends over 16 amino acids. V was pared by 2 bases and J by 6 bases, with 10 bases of the junction left unmatched. CDR3 loop: CASSLPVAGGWGEQYF. The CDR3 DNA sequence: TGTGCCAGCAGCTTACCGGTAGCGGGAGGCTGGGGCGAGCAGTACTTC.

The chain employs TRBV5-1 and TRBJ2-1; the match to TRBD1 covers 9 bases. The CDR3 extends over 14 amino acids. Losses at the gene ends were 4 bases for V and 7 bases for J; bases not matched to a gene: 6. CDR1 and CDR2 (germline): SGHRS, YFSETQ. CDR3 amino acids: CASSLGTGKNEQFF. For the CDR3, the DNA is TGCGCCAGCAGCCTAGGGACAGGGAAGAATGAGCAGTTCTTC.

J is TRBJ1-4 and V is TRBV28; 8 bases align to TRBD1. Germline lookup yields CDR1 MDHEN and CDR2 SYDVKM. The CDR3 has 13 amino acids. Trimming removed 8 bases from V and 5 bases from J; junction bases left unmatched: 4. CDR3 sequence reads: CASSTGENEKLFF. The CDR3 DNA reads as TGTGCCAGCTCGACAGGGGAAAATGAAAAACTGTTTTTT.

J is TRBJ2-1 and V is TRBV7-2; TRBD2 might be the D (5 bases). Trimming took off 3 bases at V and 2 bases at J, with 8 bases between the two ends. Germline V gene lookup returns CDR1 SGHTA and CDR2 FQGNSA. CDR3 length equals 14 residues. In DNA, the CDR3 is TGTGCCAGCAGCTTGGACTCGGCCTACAATGAGCAGTTCTTC. This codes for CASSLDSAYNEQFF.

This chain joins TRBV7-6 and TRBJ2-2; D is perhaps TRBD1 (5 bases). This CDR3 is 15 amino acids long. Germline values: CDR1 SGHVS, CDR2 FNYEAQ. V lost 5 bases, J lost 0 bases, and 10 bases lay in between. This chain's CDR3 is CASSPGITNTGELFF. CDR3 sequence (DNA): TGTGCCAGCAGCCCAGGGATCACGAACACCGGGGAGCTGTTTTTT.

A few counts support this clone. The same CDR3 arises from other DNA sequences in this sample as well. The rearrangement links TRBV7-9 to TRBJ1-4; the match to TRBD1 covers 7 bases. The CDR3 loop spans 16 amino acids. Losses at the gene ends were 2 bases for V and 5 bases for J; bases not matched to a gene: 8. CDR1 is SEHNR and CDR2 is FQNEAQ in the germline V gene (reference sequence). CDR3 residues: CASSLPSDRLNEKLFF. Here the CDR3 DNA reads TGTGCCAGCAGCTTACCCTCGGACAGGTTGAATGAAAAACTGTTTTTT.

The rearrangement links TRBV5-1 to TRBJ2-7, with 9 bases identical to TRBD1. V shed 3 bases, J shed 2 bases, and the junction held 9 bases outside the gene matches. The V gene's germline CDR1 is SGHRS and CDR2 YFSETQ. This CDR3 comprises 16 residues. The CDR3 spells CASSSLTGTGTYEQYF. The DNA for the CDR3 is TGCGCCAGCAGCTCCTTAACCGGGACAGGGACCTACGAGCAGTACTTC.

In this sample, this clone turned up once. The chain combines TRBV7-9 with TRBJ1-1, with D unresolved. V was shortened by 1 base and J by 1 base, with 7 bases between the two germline ends. There are 14 residues in the CDR3. Germline CDR1 is SEHNR and CDR2 is FQNEAQ (reference sequence). The CDR3 sequence: CASSLEGSNTEAFF. The CDR3, as DNA: TGTGCCAGCAGCTTAGAAGGATCGAACACTGAAGCTTTCTTT.

In DNA, the CDR3 is TGTGCCAGGCGAGGGGAGTTCTACGACGAGCAGTACTTC. Translated, it gives CARRGEFYDEQYF. The J gene is TRBJ2-7, the V gene TRBV2; D might be TRBD1 or TRBD2, each matching 5 bases. There are 13 residues in the CDR3. V lost 9 bases and J 5 bases, leaving 17 bases between the germline ends. Germline V gene sequence: CDR1 SNHLY, CDR2 FYNNEI.

Remarks on this clone: The same CDR3 is also encoded by other DNA sequences in this sample. V and J are TRBV28 and TRBJ1-2, with D possibly matching TRBD1 (6 bases). Germline V gives CDR1 MDHEN, CDR2 SYDVKM. The ends were cut back, 3 bases at V and 3 bases at J, with 8 bases in the middle. The CDR3 length is 13 residues. The CDR3 DNA is TGTGCCAGCAGTTTCGCAGGGGACTATGGCTACACCTTC. The encoded protein is CASSFAGDYGYTF.

By its share, this clone is medium-sized. The CDR3 region has the DNA TGTGCCAGCAGCCGAGCGGGAGGGGACACAGATACGCAGTATTTT. Protein: CASSRAGGDTDTQYF. The chain links TRBV7-9 to TRBJ2-3; 10 nucleotides line up with TRBD2. This CDR3 comprises 15 residues. J lost 2 bases, V lost 5 bases, and 4 bases had no gene match. Germline CDR1 and CDR2: SEHNR and FQNEAQ (reference sequence).

This chain connects TRBV19 to TRBJ1-5; possibly TRBD1 for D (5 bases). The germline gives CDR1 LNHDA, CDR2 SQIVND (reference sequence). The V and J ends lost 3 bases and 4 bases respectively, with 13 bases between them. This CDR3 spans 15 amino acids. CDR3 region: CASSIRRGTNQPQHF. In nucleotides, the CDR3 is TGTGCCAGTAGTATTCGGAGGGGAACAAATCAGCCCCAGCATTTT.